This T cell receptor (beta chain) was obtained from a study of CD8 T cells in ankylosing spondylitis. Study-wide points: What seemed typical of ankylosing spondylitis blood was a TCR beta motif built from several highly homologous variants.

TCRdb reprocessed the 5' RACE reads with MiXCR, giving one entry per CDR3 protein. Altogether more than 150,000 distinct CDR3 sequences are present, 10% to 15% being singletons, with the ten largest covering approximately 9.9%. This clonotype was counted many times. Its antigen is still unknown. The sample was blood, either unsorted or a sorted T cell fraction (not recorded which). The sequence came from a female donor with ankylosing spondylitis or in good health (not recorded which).

The DNA of the CDR3 is TGTGCCAGCAGCCCCCCCGAGAGCTCCGAGCAGTACTTC. It is translated as CASSPPESSEQYF. The J gene is TRBJ2-7, the V gene TRBV3-1, with D uncertain. V shed 4 bases and J shed 6 bases, with 13 bases lying between them. The CDR3 runs 13 residues. Germline V gene sequence: CDR1 LGHDT, CDR2 YNNKEL (reference sequence).